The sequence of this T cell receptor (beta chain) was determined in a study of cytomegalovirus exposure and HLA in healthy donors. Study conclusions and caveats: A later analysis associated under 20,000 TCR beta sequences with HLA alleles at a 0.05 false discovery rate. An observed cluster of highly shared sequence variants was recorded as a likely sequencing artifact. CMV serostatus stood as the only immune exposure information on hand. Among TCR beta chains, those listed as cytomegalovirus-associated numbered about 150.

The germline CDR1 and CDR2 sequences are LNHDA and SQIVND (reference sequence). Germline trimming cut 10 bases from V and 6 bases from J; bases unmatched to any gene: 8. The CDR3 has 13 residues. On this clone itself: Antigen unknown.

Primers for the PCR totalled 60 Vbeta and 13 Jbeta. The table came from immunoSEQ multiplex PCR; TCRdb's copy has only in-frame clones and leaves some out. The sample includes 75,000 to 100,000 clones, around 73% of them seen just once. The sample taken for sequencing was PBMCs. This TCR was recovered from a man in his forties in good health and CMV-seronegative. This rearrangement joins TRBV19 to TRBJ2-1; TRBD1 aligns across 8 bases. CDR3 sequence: CATARDRGNEQFF. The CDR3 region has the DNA TGTGCCACGGCTCGAGACAGGGGCAATGAGCAGTTCTTC. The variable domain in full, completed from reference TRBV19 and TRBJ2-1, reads DGGITQSPKYLFRKEGQNVTLSCEQNLNHDAMYWYRQDPGQGLRLIYYSQIVNDFQKGDIAEGYSVSREKKESFPLTVTSAQKNPTAFYLCATARDRGNEQFFGPGTRLTVL.